This TCR beta chain was retrieved from a study of blood T cell repertoires in COVID-19 (dated by TCRdb to the early 2020s). At the level of the whole study: Collaborator samples came from the United States, Italy and Spain and covered acute and convalescent phases of COVID-19. Samples were obtained from the ongoing ImmuneRACE study (first 160 participants) and from 1,000 to 1,500 subjects provided by 6 global collaborators. The sample metadata nearly always contained a de-identified subject ID, COVID-19 status, age in years and sex. The repertoires were made available in a free public database intended to serve as a resource for research on the immune response to SARS-CoV-2. The material from the prospective study consisted of cDNA or gDNA derived from T cells, B-cell-depleted T cells, or PBMCs. Where available, HLA class I and class II types were obtained from metadata supplied by the sample provider rather than from assay-based typing. Subjects who had been exposed to COVID-19, were actively infected with it, or had recovered from it provided the deeply sampled blood TCRbeta repertoires that made up the dataset.

Trimming at the junction amounts to 4 bases on V and 3 bases on J, and the germline ends lie 15 bases apart. CDR1 is given as SGHNT and CDR2 as YYREEE, both from the germline V gene (reference sequence). The CDR3 runs 15 residues from the cysteine to the phenylalanine. CDR3 DNA only is kept here, 45 bases in frame from base 1. On the study overall, not on this receptor specifically: The amount of clinical and demographic metadata varied by source and participant and was provided uncurated.

As for this clone: Its antigen remains undetermined. Base qualities are not provided; no much larger clone lies one nucleotide away.

In the prospective study, participants were about 18 to 95 years old, resided in 24 geographic areas of the United States, and were enrolled through a virtual design. In the prospective study, cohorts were assigned on the basis of participant-reported clinical history obtained from a screening survey and a study questionnaire. In the prospective study, mobile phlebotomists collected whole blood, serum and a nasopharyngeal or oropharyngeal swab from each participant. Participants in the prospective study had the option to provide additional blood draws and questionnaires over a roughly 2-month period. Before DNA extraction, blood samples from the prospective study were shipped at room temperature or frozen. The immunoSEQ Assay, a bias-controlled multiplex PCR, was used to amplify TCRbeta CDR3 regions from genomic DNA. Regarding the original processing steps: Within the assay, amplification of reference gene primers was used to estimate how many nucleated cells each sample contained. Sequence reads were collapsed and filtered to measure the absolute abundance of every unique TCRbeta CDR3 rearrangement. For each sample, productive Simpson clonality was calculated as the square root of Simpson's diversity index over productive rearrangements. TCRdb re-hosts the immuneACCESS table, in-frame sequences only. Its copies lack some clones; in the studies checked, an unresolved V gene accounts for under half of them, and the cause for the rest is not known. V and J calls and clone size come straight from that table; D and trimming were deduced from the DNA. The sample has under 200,000 clones on record, over 75% of them singletons. The top ten clonotypes cover roughly 5.7% of the sample.

The receptor chain draws on TRBV5-4 and TRBJ2-3; tentative D gene TRBD2, with 6 bases matching. Sequencing used PBMCs or T cells enriched from blood (not recorded which). The sequence was obtained from a woman aged 40 to 49 with acute COVID-19. The nucleotides read TGTGCCAGCAGCCGAAATGTCGGGAGTACAGATACGCAGTATTTT. Its translation reads: CASSRNVGSTDTQYF.